A single sample gave rise to the 3 T cell receptor beta chains below, sequenced in a study of read filtering for tumor transcriptome and immune sequencing (dated by TCRdb to 2018 to 2020). The sequencer was an Illumina HiSeq 4000. Starting from roughly 440 ng RNA, TCR libraries were constructed with the Immunoverse kit using molecular barcoded adaptors that cover the alpha/delta and beta/gamma chains. In TCRdb, the public reads were trimmed at Q25 with fastp and aligned with MiXCR, with productive beta chains retained. Identical CDR3 protein sequences are pooled into one entry, listed with their most common genes and DNA. This sample is represented by over 90,000 distinct CDR3 sequences; roughly 21% of them were singletons. The ten most abundant clones make up roughly 10% of the sample. The sequencing input was a population of CD138-negative cells sorted from bone marrow. Explained via the paper, the cell subset or site label denotes: bone marrow mononuclear cells depleted of CD138+ plasma/myeloma cells by negative magnetic selection. These receptors came from a donor over 35 with multiple myeloma.

This clonotype was recorded many times. V gene TRBV18 combines with J gene TRBJ2-3; 9 bases align to TRBD2. The CDR3 is 15 residues long. Per germline, CDR1 KGHSH and CDR2 LQKENI. The V and J ends lost 3 bases and 1 base, in that order; junction bases with no gene match: 2. CDR3: CASSPASGGTDTQYF. CDR3 bases: TGTGCCAGCTCACCCGCTAGCGGGGGCACAGATACGCAGTATTTT. The whole variable domain, filled in from reference TRBV18 and TRBJ2-3, reads NAGVMQNPRHLVRRRGQEARLRCSPMKGHSHVYWYRQLPEEGLKFMVYLQKENIIDESGMPKERFSAEFPKEGPSILRIQQVVRGDSAAYFCASSPASGGTDTQYFGPGTRLTVL.

This clonotype has ten or more counts. J is TRBJ2-1 and V is TRBV5-1, with TRBD1 matching over 11 bases. Trimming at V came to 4 bases and at J to 4 bases, leaving 4 bases not matched to a gene. Germline loops: CDR1 SGHRS, CDR2 YFSETQ. This CDR3 has 15 amino acids. CDR3 sequence reads: CASSPGQGAYNEQFF. The CDR3 coding sequence is TGCGCCAGCAGCCCCGGACAGGGGGCATACAATGAGCAGTTCTTC.

V is TRBV7-2 and J is TRBJ2-3; D remains unclear. Trimming stripped 2 bases from V and 1 base from J, with 10 bases between. The CDR3 length is 15 residues. Per germline, CDR1 SGHTA and CDR2 FQGNSA. The CDR3 region is CASSLMVTRTDTQYF. CDR3 DNA sequence: TGTGCCAGCAGCTTAATGGTGACTCGCACAGATACGCAGTATTTT.